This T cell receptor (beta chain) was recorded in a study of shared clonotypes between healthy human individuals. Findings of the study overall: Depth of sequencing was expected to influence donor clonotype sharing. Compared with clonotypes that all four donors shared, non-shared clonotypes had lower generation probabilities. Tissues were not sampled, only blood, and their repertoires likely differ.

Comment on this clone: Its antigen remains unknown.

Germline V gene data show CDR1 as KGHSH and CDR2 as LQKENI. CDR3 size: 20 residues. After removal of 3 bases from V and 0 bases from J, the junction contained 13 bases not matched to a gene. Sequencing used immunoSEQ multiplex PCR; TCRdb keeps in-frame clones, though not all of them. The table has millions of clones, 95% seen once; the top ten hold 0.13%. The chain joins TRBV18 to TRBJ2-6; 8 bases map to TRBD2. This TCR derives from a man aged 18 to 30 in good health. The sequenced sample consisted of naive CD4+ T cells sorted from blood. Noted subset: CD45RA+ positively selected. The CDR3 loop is CASSPRPKLADGSGANVLTF. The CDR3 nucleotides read TGTGCCAGCTCACCTCGACCTAAACTAGCGGACGGCTCTGGGGCCAACGTCCTGACTTTC.